This T cell receptor (beta chain) was identified in a study of T-cell memory formation after mild COVID-19. 5'RACE with constant-segment primers yielded barcoded, UMI-tagged TCR alpha and TCR beta cDNA libraries. TCRdb redid the calling of the 5' RACE reads with MiXCR, one entry per CDR3 protein. This sample yields 250,000 to 350,000 distinct CDR3 sequences, of which approximately 15% are seen a single time; 22% belongs to the top ten. The CDR3 consists of 15 residues. Germline values: CDR1 LGHNA, CDR2 YSLEER. With 8 bases clipped from V and 6 bases from J, the junction kept 14 bases outside the gene matches.

This clonotype was obtained from a man between 18 and 29 years old who had mild COVID-19 (a few samples of this study predate the infection). Cell type and time point are not known. The rearrangement links TRBV4-3 to TRBJ2-3; 7 positions match TRBD1. The sample taken for sequencing was PBMCs or a T cell subset sorted from them (not recorded which). Written as DNA, the CDR3 is TGCGCCAGCCAGAGGACAGGCTCGGGGCAGGATACGCAGTATTTT. This translates into CASQRTGSGQDTQYF.